Sequencing of this TCR beta chain was carried out in a study of blood T cell repertoires in COVID-19. Across the whole study: Researchers got acute and convalescent COVID-19 samples from the United States, Italy and Spain. T cells, B-cell-depleted T cells, or PBMCs supplied cDNA or gDNA.

Trimming shortened V by 6 bases and J by 4 bases, and 19 bases separated the two germline ends. The CDR3 extends over 17 amino acids. Germline V CDR1 and CDR2: MNHEY, SVGEGT. As handled by the study authors: Scientists estimated how many nucleated cells there were by amplifying reference gene primers. Sequenced by immunoSEQ multiplex PCR; TCRdb stores in-frame clones only, minus some. V, J and clone size reflect that table, while D and trimming were determined from the DNA. This table holds 150,000 to 200,000 clones, approximately 86% found once. The sample consisted of peripheral blood. This chain links TRBV6-2 or TRBV6-3 with TRBJ2-6; possible D gene TRBD1, 5 bases. The clonotype comes from an elderly woman with active or convalescent COVID-19. The CDR3 protein is CASSPRQIRSGANVLTF. CDR3 in DNA: TGTGCCAGCAGCCCGCGACAGATACGGTCGGGGGCCAACGTCCTGACTTTC.